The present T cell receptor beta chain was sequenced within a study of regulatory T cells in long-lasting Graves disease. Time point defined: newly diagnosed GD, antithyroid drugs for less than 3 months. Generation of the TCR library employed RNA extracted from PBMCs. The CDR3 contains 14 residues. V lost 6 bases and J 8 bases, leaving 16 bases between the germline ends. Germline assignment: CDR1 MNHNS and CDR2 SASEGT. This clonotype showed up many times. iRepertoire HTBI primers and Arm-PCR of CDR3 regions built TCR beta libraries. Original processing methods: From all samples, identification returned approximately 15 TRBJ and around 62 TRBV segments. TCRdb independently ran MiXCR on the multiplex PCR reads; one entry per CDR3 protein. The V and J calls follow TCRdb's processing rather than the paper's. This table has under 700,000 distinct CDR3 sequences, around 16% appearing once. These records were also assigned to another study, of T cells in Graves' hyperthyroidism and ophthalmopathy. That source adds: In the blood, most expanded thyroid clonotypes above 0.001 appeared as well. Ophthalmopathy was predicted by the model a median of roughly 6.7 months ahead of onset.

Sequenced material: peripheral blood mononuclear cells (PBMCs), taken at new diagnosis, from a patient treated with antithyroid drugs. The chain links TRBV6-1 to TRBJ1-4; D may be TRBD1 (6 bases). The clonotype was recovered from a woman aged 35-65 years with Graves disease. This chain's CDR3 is CASSLGQMREKLFF. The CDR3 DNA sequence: TGTGCCAGCAGCTTGGGACAAATGCGCGAAAAACTGTTTTTT.